This T cell receptor (beta chain) was sequenced during a study of Ad26.COV2.S vaccination and SARS-CoV-2 variants. Findings and caveats of the study: Substantial breadth in spike-specific CD8+ and CD4+ T cell responses was reportedly seen after vaccination.

CDR1 and CDR2 (germline): SGHVS, FNYEAQ. Trimming shortened V by 0 bases and J by 5 bases, and 16 bases separated the two germline ends. The CDR3 has 16 amino acids. To note about this clone: What it recognizes is unknown.

Treatment noted: approximately 18 received Ad26.COV2.S at low or high dose, single or two shots; several received placebo; per-sample allocation not given. All samples were drawn on day 63, counting from the first vaccine or placebo injection. Assay used: immunoSEQ multiplex PCR; TCRdb lists only in-frame clones, some missing. Among about 350,000 clones, roughly 81% were seen once, and the ten largest hold about 3.3%. The sequencing used peripheral blood, collected in a trial of Ad26.COV2.S vaccine versus placebo. The receptor was isolated from a person between 18 and 59 years old who received the Ad26.COV2.S COVID-19 vaccine or a placebo. The V and J genes are TRBV7-6 and TRBJ2-5; D might be TRBD2 (5 bases). The DNA for the CDR3 is TGTGCCAGCAGCTTAGCGGTGGGCGGACTCTCGGAGACCCAGTACTTC. Its protein is CASSLAVGGLSETQYF. Full variable domain (outside the CDR3, taken from reference TRBV7-6 and TRBJ2-5): GAGVSQSPRYKVTKRGQDVALRCDPISGHVSLYWYRQALGQGPEFLTYFNYEAQQDKSGLPNDRFSAERPEGSISTLTIQRTEQRDSAMYRCASSLAVGGLSETQYFGPGTRLLVL.